Shown below are 4 T cell receptor beta chains from a single sample sequenced in a study of identical twins. TCRdb re-analysed the 5' RACE reads in MiXCR, keeping a single row per CDR3 protein. The profile covers roughly 240,000 distinct CDR3 sequences, with approximately 7.9% appearing a single time and more than 5% taken by the ten largest. The same specimen was also included in a second study, on yellow fever vaccine responses in identical twins.

Sequencing was done on a sample of CD8+ T cells sorted from blood. These receptors came from a woman in her late teens or twenties in good health.

The chain carries TRBV6-5 and TRBJ2-7; D is unresolved. The germline V and J ends were trimmed by 2 bases and 0 bases, with 14 bases remaining between them. The germline V gene has CDR1 MNHEY and CDR2 SVGAGI. The CDR3 contains 16 residues. Here the CDR3 reads CASSYANGVPSYEQYF. In nucleotides, the CDR3 is TGTGCCAGCAGTTACGCTAATGGAGTACCCTCCTACGAGCAGTACTTC.

This clonotype was seen repeatedly, ten times or more. The rearrangement joins TRBV7-9 to TRBJ1-5, with TRBD1 matching over 7 bases. Germline CDR1 and CDR2: SEHNR and FQNEAQ (reference sequence). This CDR3 is built from 13 residues. With 5 bases clipped from V and 9 bases from J, the junction kept 7 bases outside the gene matches. The CDR3 is CASSPDRLGPQHF. The CDR3 DNA sequence: TGTGCCAGCAGCCCGGACAGGCTGGGGCCCCAGCATTTT. Filled out from reference TRBV7-9 and TRBJ1-5, the complete variable domain reads DTGVSQNPRHKITKRGQNVTFRCDPISEHNRLYWYRQTLGQGPEFLTYFQNEAQLEKSRLLSDRFSAERPKGSFSTLEIQRTEQGDSAMYLCASSPDRLGPQHFGDGTRLSIL.

In this sample, this clonotype turned up many times. The DNA for the CDR3 is TGTGCCAGCAGTTCCAGACAGGGGGTTAAAGAGACCCAGTACTTC. This gives the protein CASSSRQGVKETQYF. The rearrangement links TRBV28 to TRBJ2-5; TRBD1 agrees at 9 bases. The V gene's germline CDR1 is MDHEN and CDR2 SYDVKM. The V segment lost 4 bases and the J segment 3 bases; nucleotides outside the gene matches: 6. This CDR3 region has 15 residues.

The J gene is TRBJ1-1, the V gene TRBV7-6; a weak D match, TRBD1 (5 bases). The CDR3 length is 15 residues. Germline V gives CDR1 SGHVS, CDR2 FNYEAQ. V was clipped by 5 bases and J by 6 bases, with 19 bases between them. CDR3 region: CASSLDPDRGSEAFF. CDR3 DNA: TGTGCCAGCAGCCTAGACCCAGACAGAGGTTCTGAAGCTTTCTTT.